This TCR beta chain was identified in a study of blood T cell repertoires in COVID-19. Turning to the study itself: The study drew acute and convalescent COVID-19 samples from the United States, Italy and Spain. Sample material is recorded as cDNA or gDNA derived from T cells, B-cell-depleted T cells, or PBMCs.

V shed 1 base and J 6 bases; nucleotides not matched to a gene: 9. The CDR3 length is 16 residues. Looked up from germline, CDR1 is LGHNA and CDR2 is YNFKEQ. As originally analysed: Nucleated cell number was recorded as an estimate derived from reference gene primer amplification. Assay used: immunoSEQ multiplex PCR; TCRdb lists only in-frame clones, some missing. Clone size and the V and J calls come from that table; the DNA yielded D and trimming. The sample includes about 380,000 clones, approximately 77% of them seen just once. This clone was seen only a few times. The chain has TRBV4-2 and TRBJ2-7; 10 bases fit TRBD2. The source of this sequence is a human donor with acute or convalescent COVID-19. The donor label of this sample is uncertain. Sequencing was carried out using peripheral blood. The CDR3, as DNA: TGTGCCAGCAGCCAAGCGCCTAGCGGGAGCCTCGGCGAGCAGTACTTC. Its translation: CASSQAPSGSLGEQYF.